Described below is a single TCR beta chain sequence and its context. Its specificity is not known. This sample is part of a study of CD4+ T cells in melanoma. Whole-study results and caveats: A reported correlation linked neoantigen-specific CD4+ T cells to CD8+, macrophage and B cell function. Reportedly, melanoma neoantigen-specific CD4+ T cells showed varied differentiation states.

Clones were sequenced by immunoSEQ multiplex PCR, and TCRdb holds only the in-frame ones, with some missing. The sample records over 100,000 clones, around 92% being singletons. Germline V gene sequence: CDR1 MNHEY, CDR2 SVGAGI. The CDR3 is made up of 14 amino acids. The V end was cut by 7 bases, the J end by 6 bases, with 18 bases between. This sequence joins TRBV6-5 and TRBJ1-2; possibly TRBD1 for D (6 bases). This sequence was found in a human donor with melanoma. Sequencing was done on a sample of peripheral blood. CDR3 residues: CASTQAPGANGYTF. The CDR3 DNA follows: TGTGCCAGCACCCAGGCCCCAGGGGCGAATGGCTACACCTTC.